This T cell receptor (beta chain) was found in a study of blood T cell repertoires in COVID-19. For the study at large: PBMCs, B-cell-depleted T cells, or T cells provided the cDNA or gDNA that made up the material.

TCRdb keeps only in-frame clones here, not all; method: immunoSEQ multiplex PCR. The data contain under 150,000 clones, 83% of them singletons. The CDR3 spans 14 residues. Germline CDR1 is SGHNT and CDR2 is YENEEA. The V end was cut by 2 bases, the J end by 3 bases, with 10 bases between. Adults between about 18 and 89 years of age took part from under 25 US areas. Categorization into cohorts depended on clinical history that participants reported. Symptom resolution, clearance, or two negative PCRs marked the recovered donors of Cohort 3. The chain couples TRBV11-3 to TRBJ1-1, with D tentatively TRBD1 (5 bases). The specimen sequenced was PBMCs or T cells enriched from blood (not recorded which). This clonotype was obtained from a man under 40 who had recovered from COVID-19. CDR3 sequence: CASSLRVGDTEAFF. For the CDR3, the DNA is TGTGCCAGCAGCTTACGGGTAGGGGACACTGAAGCTTTCTTT.